One sample yielded the 31 T cell receptor beta chains listed below, sequenced in a study of long-term antiretroviral therapy in people with HIV. Version v3.0 of the immunoSEQ assay was performed at survey level. Sequenced by immunoSEQ multiplex PCR; TCRdb stores in-frame clones only, minus some. The table includes about 33,000 clones, about 80% detected once. This specimen consisted of unsorted PBMCs, obtained 2 years after starting antiretroviral therapy. These receptors were obtained from a woman in her fifties or sixties with HIV.

Only one count was recorded for this clone. This chain connects TRBV6-5 to TRBJ2-7; no clear D gene. Germline values: CDR1 MNHEY, CDR2 SVGAGI. Trimming removed 0 bases at V and 3 bases at J, with 9 bases between. CDR3 length: 14 amino acids. The chain's CDR3 is CASSYSNGYYEQYF. CDR3 coding DNA: TGTGCCAGCAGTTACTCGAACGGTTACTACGAGCAGTACTTC.

The chain joins TRBV18 to TRBJ2-5; 9 positions agree with TRBD1. CDR1 and CDR2 (germline): KGHSH, LQKENI. This CDR3 is built from 14 residues. After removal of 0 bases from V and 7 bases from J, the junction contained 3 bases not matched to a gene. CDR3 DNA: TGTGCCAGCTCACCACCGCGACAGGGGGGGACCCAGTACTTC. This gives the protein CASSPPRQGGTQYF.

The gene calls are TRBV4-1 and TRBJ1-6; D is uncertain. The germline CDR1 and CDR2 sequences are MGHRA and YSYEKL. The germline V and J ends were trimmed by 3 bases and 4 bases, with 10 bases remaining between them. This CDR3 spans 15 amino acids. The CDR3 DNA sequence: TGCGCCAGCAGCCAGGGGTTAGTTTATAATTCACCCCTCCACTTT. Residues: CASSQGLVYNSPLHF.

The V gene is TRBV19, the J gene TRBJ1-3; 7 bases are shared with TRBD1. The CDR3 is 11 residues long. From germline, CDR1 is LNHDA and CDR2 SQIVND (reference sequence). CDR3 loop: CVTRGRNTIYF. In DNA, the CDR3 is TGTGTTACGAGGGGGCGGAACACCATATATTTT. The variable domain in full, completed from reference TRBV19 and TRBJ1-3, reads DGGITQSPKYLFRKEGQNVTLSCEQNLNHDAMYWYRQDPGQGLRLIYYSQIVNDFQKGDIAEGYSVSREKKESFPLTVTSAQKNPTAFYLCVTRGRNTIYFGEGSWLTVV.

The chain is built from TRBV7-9 and TRBJ2-3; a weak D match, TRBD1 (5 bases). There are 12 residues in the CDR3. Per germline, CDR1 SEHNR and CDR2 FQNEAQ (reference sequence). Trimming removed 6 bases at V and 6 bases at J, with 10 bases between. CDR3: CASRFKGDTQYF. CDR3 sequence (DNA): TGTGCCAGCAGATTTAAGGGGGATACGCAGTATTTT.

J is TRBJ1-2 and V is TRBV18; the D gene is possibly TRBD1 (6 bases). V lost 3 bases, J lost 4 bases, and 12 bases lay in between. This CDR3 region has 14 residues. The germline CDR1 and CDR2 sequences are KGHSH and LQKENI. The CDR3 region has the DNA TGTGCCAGCTCACCGCAGGGGATCAGCTATGGCTACACCTTC. It specifies CASSPQGISYGYTF.

The CDR3 sequence: CASSYQGVDTQYF. CDR3 bases: TGCGCCAGCAGCTACCAGGGGGTAGATACGCAGTATTTT. V and J are TRBV5-1 and TRBJ2-3; 7 bases are shared with TRBD1. CDR3 length: 13 residues. The V segment lost 3 bases and the J segment 5 bases; nucleotides outside the gene matches: 3. CDR1 and CDR2 (germline): SGHRS, YFSETQ.

V is TRBV11-2 and J is TRBJ1-2, with TRBD1 as a possible D gene (5 bases). Germline loops: CDR1 SGHAT, CDR2 FQNNGV. Trimming took 5 bases from V and 0 from J, leaving 19 bases between them. This CDR3 has 17 amino acids. The CDR3 region has the DNA TGTGCCAGCAGCCCTTTTCCCGCGGACACAGCTAACTATGGCTACACCTTC. Its protein product is CASSPFPADTANYGYTF.

V usage is TRBV7-2 and J usage is TRBJ2-2; 10 bases align to TRBD2. CDR3 length: 16 residues. Trimming at V came to 3 bases and at J to 3 bases, leaving 4 bases not matched to a gene. Germline values: CDR1 SGHTA, CDR2 FQGNSA. The CDR3 DNA is TGTGCCAGCAGCTTCAATAGCGGGGGGCACACCGGGGAGCTGTTTTTT. This encodes CASSFNSGGHTGELFF.

V is TRBV27 and J is TRBJ1-1, with D uncertain. The V gene's germline CDR1 is MNHEY and CDR2 SMNVEV (reference sequence). The ends were cut back, 1 base at V and 1 base at J, with 4 bases in the middle. This CDR3 contains 13 residues. CDR3 sequence: CASSLWGNTEAFF. The CDR3, as DNA: TGTGCCAGCAGTTTATGGGGGAACACTGAAGCTTTCTTT.

The chain has TRBV14 and TRBJ2-3, with D perhaps being TRBD1 or TRBD2 (5 bases each). This CDR3 region has 13 residues. V was shortened by 1 base and J by 5 bases, with 7 bases between the two germline ends. Germline V gene lookup returns CDR1 SGHDN and CDR2 FVKESK. This chain's CDR3 is CASSQAGGDTQYF. Written as DNA, the CDR3 is TGTGCCAGCAGCCAAGCTGGGGGAGATACGCAGTATTTT.

In nucleotides, the CDR3 is TGTGCCAGCAACACCGGGGATATTGGAAACACCATATATTTT. Translation gives CASNTGDIGNTIYF. The chain employs TRBV18 and TRBJ1-3; D unclear. The germline V gene encodes CDR1 KGHSH and CDR2 LQKENI. CDR3 length: 14 residues. V lost 8 bases to trimming and J lost 3 bases, with 14 bases between them. The full variable domain, completed using reference TRBV18 and TRBJ1-3, is NAGVMQNPRHLVRRRGQEARLRCSPMKGHSHVYWYRQLPEEGLKFMVYLQKENIIDESGMPKERFSAEFPKEGPSILRIQQVVRGDSAAYFCASNTGDIGNTIYFGEGSWLTVV.

The chain carries TRBV28 and TRBJ1-6; 8 bases align to TRBD1. CDR1 and CDR2 from the germline V gene are MDHEN and SYDVKM. The CDR3 loop spans 14 amino acids. V gave up 4 bases and J gave up 10 bases; unmatched junction bases: 6. For the CDR3, the DNA is TGTGCCAGCAGTTGGACAGGGAAGGACTCACCCCTCCACTTT. Translation: CASSWTGKDSPLHF.

The chain combines TRBV18 with TRBJ1-3; 9 bases are shared with TRBD1. Trimming took 2 bases from V and 3 from J; bases not matched to a gene: 11. Germline CDR1 reads KGHSH; CDR2 reads LQKENI. The CDR3 has 18 amino acids. The CDR3 protein is CASSPTGDRVRYGNTIYF. In nucleotides, the CDR3 is TGTGCCAGCTCACCAACCGGGGACAGGGTCCGGTATGGAAACACCATATATTTT.

The chain is built from TRBV27 and TRBJ1-4; 9 bases line up with TRBD1. V shed 6 bases, J shed 7 bases, and the junction held 12 bases outside the gene matches. CDR1 and CDR2 from the germline V gene are MNHEY and SMNVEV (reference sequence). The CDR3 totals 16 residues. CDR3 in amino acids: CASSLSYGTGFEKLFF. The CDR3 DNA follows: TGTGCCAGCAGCCTTTCCTATGGGACAGGGTTTGAAAAACTGTTTTTT. Filled out from reference TRBV27 and TRBJ1-4, the complete variable domain reads EAQVTQNPRYLITVTGKKLTVTCSQNMNHEYMSWYRQDPGLGLRQIYYSMNVEVTDKGDVPEGYKVSRKEKRNFPLILESPSPNQTSLYFCASSLSYGTGFEKLFFGSGTQLSVL.

V and J are TRBV29-1 and TRBJ2-1, with TRBD1 matching 9 bases. J lost 4 bases, V lost 1 base, and 5 bases had no gene match. The CDR3 runs to 15 residues. Germline CDR1 SQVTM, CDR2 ANQGSEA. CDR3 loop: CSVEGPGTGYNEQFF. The CDR3 region has the DNA TGCAGCGTTGAAGGCCCGGGGACAGGGTACAATGAGCAGTTCTTC.

V gene TRBV30 combines with J gene TRBJ1-5; D may be TRBD1 (6 bases). Germline CDR1 reads GTSNPN; CDR2 reads SVGIG (reference sequence). The V and J ends lost 2 bases and 4 bases respectively, with 18 bases between them. CDR3 size: 16 residues. The CDR3, as DNA: TGTGCCTGGAGTCTAAAAGGGGGAATAGTTAATCAGCCCCAGCATTTT. Its protein product is CAWSLKGGIVNQPQHF.

The chain is built from TRBV11-2 and TRBJ2-7, with D tentatively TRBD2 (5 bases). Germline lookup yields CDR1 SGHAT and CDR2 FQNNGV. This CDR3 is 16 amino acids long. CDR3 DNA sequence: TGTGCCAGCAGCTTAGAGGTGAACCTAGCTTCCTCCGAGCAGTACGTC. Amino acid sequence: CASSLEVNLASSEQYV.

The V call is TRBV19, the J call TRBJ1-5; 8 nucleotides match TRBD1. This CDR3 contains 14 residues. The J segment lost 3 bases and the V segment lost 8 bases, leaving 6 bases of the junction unmatched. Germline V CDR1 and CDR2: LNHDA, SQIVND (reference sequence). The CDR3 spells CASGGQALNQPQHF. CDR3 DNA sequence: TGTGCCAGTGGGGGACAGGCTCTCAATCAGCCCCAGCATTTT. Using reference TRBV19 and TRBJ1-5 for the parts outside the CDR3, the full variable domain is DGGITQSPKYLFRKEGQNVTLSCEQNLNHDAMYWYRQDPGQGLRLIYYSQIVNDFQKGDIAEGYSVSREKKESFPLTVTSAQKNPTAFYLCASGGQALNQPQHFGDGTRLSIL.

The V and J genes are TRBV18 and TRBJ2-7, with 7 bases identical to TRBD1. This CDR3 is 13 amino acids long. The ends lost 3 bases at V and 4 bases at J; junction bases unmatched: 3. Germline CDR1 and CDR2: KGHSH and LQKENI. The CDR3 reads CASSPTGLYEQYF. CDR3 coding DNA: TGTGCCAGCTCACCGACAGGGCTGTACGAGCAGTACTTC.

The V gene is TRBV5-8, the J gene TRBJ2-6, with D possibly matching TRBD2 (6 bases). V was shortened by 3 bases and J by 0 bases, with 13 bases between the two germline ends. Germline lookup yields CDR1 SGHTS and CDR2 YDEGEE. The CDR3 runs to 17 residues. CDR3 region: CASSSGTSYSGANVLTF. The CDR3 bases are TGTGCCAGCAGCTCTGGGACTTCATACTCTGGGGCCAACGTCCTGACTTTC.

This clone was found once. CDR3 DNA: TGCGCCAGCAGCTACCAGGGGATGAACACTGAAGCTTTCTTT. It is translated as CASSYQGMNTEAFF. The chain carries TRBV5-1 and TRBJ1-1; perhaps TRBD1 as D (6 bases). The germline V gene encodes CDR1 SGHRS and CDR2 YFSETQ. Trimming cost V 3 bases and J 0 bases, with 9 bases left between them. This CDR3 has 14 amino acids.

V and J are TRBV5-1 and TRBJ2-7; TRBD1 matches 10 bases. The germline V gene has CDR1 SGHRS and CDR2 YFSETQ. The CDR3 runs 12 residues. V shed 7 bases and J 5 bases; nucleotides not matched to a gene: 3. DNA of the CDR3: TGCGCCAGCGGGACAGGGGACAACGAGCAGTACGTC. Translated: CASGTGDNEQYV.

The V call is TRBV6-1, the J call TRBJ2-3; a possible D gene is TRBD1 (5 bases). This CDR3 is built from 13 residues. CDR1 is MNHNS, CDR2 SASEGT, per germline. Trimming took 3 bases from V and 6 from J, leaving 10 bases between them. The chain's CDR3 is CASSDGAADTQYF. The CDR3 DNA is TGTGCCAGCAGTGATGGGGCCGCGGATACGCAGTATTTT.

This sequence joins TRBV7-9 and TRBJ2-5; 15 bases align to TRBD2. CDR1 SEHNR and CDR2 FQNEAQ come from the germline V gene (reference sequence). The CDR3 has 17 amino acids. J lost 4 bases, V lost 5 bases, and 8 bases had no gene match. The chain's CDR3 is CASSLRTSGGGGETQYF. DNA of the CDR3: TGTGCCAGCAGCCTCAGGACTAGCGGGGGGGGCGGAGAGACCCAGTACTTC. The full variable domain, with the rest looked up from reference TRBV7-9 and TRBJ2-5, is DTGVSQNPRHKITKRGQNVTFRCDPISEHNRLYWYRQTLGQGPEFLTYFQNEAQLEKSRLLSDRFSAERPKGSFSTLEIQRTEQGDSAMYLCASSLRTSGGGGETQYFGPGTRLLVL.

The CDR3 DNA sequence: TGTGCCGCCGCCAACACAGGAGGAAACACCATATATTTT. This gives the protein CAAANTGGNTIYF. The rearrangement links TRBV10-3 to TRBJ1-3; TRBD1 is a possible D gene (5 bases). Trimming cost V 11 bases and J 4 bases, with 15 bases left between them. The CDR3 loop spans 13 amino acids. In germline, CDR1 is ENHRY, CDR2 SYGVKD.

Here the CDR3 reads CASSHGAYHEQYF. The DNA for the CDR3 is TGTGCCAGCAGTCACGGGGCATACCACGAGCAGTACTTC. V usage is TRBV28 and J usage is TRBJ2-7; D is possibly TRBD1 or TRBD2 (5 bases each). Trimming cost V 5 bases and J 5 bases, with 13 bases left between them. Germline loops: CDR1 MDHEN, CDR2 SYDVKM. The CDR3 contains 13 residues. The variable domain in full, completed from reference TRBV28 and TRBJ2-7, reads DVKVTQSSRYLVKRTGEKVFLECVQDMDHENMFWYRQDPGLGLRLIYFSYDVKMKEKGDIPEGYSVSREKKERFSLILESASTNQTSMYLCASSHGAYHEQYFGPGTRLTVT.

The CDR3 sequence: CASSPGTAPGIGYTF. Written as DNA, the CDR3 is TGTGCCAGCAGCCCGGGGACGGCCCCGGGAATTGGCTACACCTTC. The chain links TRBV5-4 to TRBJ1-2; tentatively, D is TRBD1 (5 bases). The CDR3 covers 15 residues. The germline gives CDR1 SGHNT, CDR2 YYREEE (reference sequence). Trimming pared 4 bases from V and 7 bases from J, leaving 20 bases between.

The V and J genes are TRBV14 and TRBJ1-1, with TRBD1 as a possible D gene (5 bases). The CDR3 is 14 amino acids. V was cut by 2 bases and J by 4 bases, with 11 bases left in between. Germline values: CDR1 SGHDN, CDR2 FVKESK. The CDR3 here is CASSQFSGGTEAFF. The DNA of the CDR3 is TGTGCCAGCAGCCAATTCTCCGGGGGCACTGAAGCTTTCTTT.

This clone was detected once. The chain is built from TRBV14 and TRBJ2-1; 8 nucleotides match TRBD1. Trimming removed 3 bases from V and 8 bases from J; junction bases left unmatched: 9. CDR3 length: 15 residues. Germline-derived CDR1 and CDR2 are SGHDN and FVKESK. CDR3 sequence: CASSHQGADSDEQFF. CDR3 nucleotide sequence: TGTGCCAGCAGCCACCAGGGGGCGGATTCGGATGAGCAGTTCTTC.

This sequence joins TRBV11-2 and TRBJ1-5, with 9 positions matching TRBD1. V was pared by 5 bases and J by 6 bases, with 11 bases of the junction left unmatched. The CDR3 length is 16 residues. Germline V gene lookup returns CDR1 SGHAT and CDR2 FQNNGV. CDR3 sequence reads: CASSTGQGSSGQPQHF. DNA for the CDR3: TGTGCCAGCAGCACGGGACAGGGATCGTCGGGTCAGCCCCAGCATTTT.